A single sample gave rise to the 7 T cell receptor beta chains below, sequenced in a study of control samples from healthy donors and cancer patients. Sequenced by immunoSEQ multiplex PCR; TCRdb stores in-frame clones only, minus some. The table includes about 92,000 clones, 82% detected once. The sequenced sample was blood. Receptors originate from a woman aged 55-70 years in good health.

This chain links TRBV3-1 (or the pseudogene TRBV3-2) with TRBJ2-1; tentatively, D is TRBD1 or TRBD2 (5 bases each). Per germline, CDR1 LGHDT and CDR2 YNNKEL (reference sequence). The CDR3 is 18 residues long. Trimming pared 3 bases from V and 5 bases from J, leaving 23 bases between. This CDR3 reads CASSHPRGDFGANNEQFF. The CDR3 DNA reads as TGTGCCAGCAGCCATCCTAGAGGTGATTTCGGGGCCAACAATGAGCAGTTCTTC.

The sample holds a few counts of this clone. This chain uses TRBV5-1 with TRBJ2-7; the match to TRBD2 covers 7 bases. CDR1 and CDR2 (germline): SGHRS, YFSETQ. The CDR3 is 15 amino acids. V was clipped by 2 bases and J by 3 bases; unmatched bases: 8. CDR3 coding DNA: TGCGCCAGCAGCTTAAGCGGGGACGCCTTCTACGAGCAGTACTTC. Protein: CASSLSGDAFYEQYF.

The rearrangement uses TRBV6-5 and TRBJ1-1, with D unresolved. CDR3 length equals 13 residues. Germline V gene lookup returns CDR1 MNHEY and CDR2 SVGAGI. Trimming stripped 5 bases from V and 0 bases from J, with 7 bases between. CDR3 nucleotides: TGTGCCAGCAGTAGGAGTATGAACACTGAAGCTTTCTTT. Amino acids: CASSRSMNTEAFF.

This chain connects TRBV14 to TRBJ2-5, with unresolved D. Trimming pared 1 base from V and 6 bases from J, leaving 9 bases between. CDR1 SGHDN and CDR2 FVKESK come from the germline V gene. There are 13 residues in the CDR3. CDR3 sequence: CASSQGVGKTQYF. DNA for the CDR3: TGTGCCAGCAGCCAAGGGGTTGGAAAGACCCAGTACTTC.

This chain uses TRBV19 with TRBJ1-5, with TRBD1 matching 8 bases. The CDR3 runs to 16 residues. V trimming: 4 bases; J trimming: 4 bases; junction bases outside the gene matches: 9. The germline V gene encodes CDR1 LNHDA and CDR2 SQIVND (reference sequence). CDR3 coding DNA: TGTGCCAGTAGTACCTTTCCAGGGGGCTTGAATCAGCCCCAGCATTTT. It codes for CASSTFPGGLNQPQHF.

This clone was seen a handful of times. The chain recombines TRBV24-1 with TRBJ2-1, with 12 nucleotides matching TRBD2. This CDR3 region has 16 residues. Losses at the gene ends were 0 bases for V and 9 bases for J; bases not matched to a gene: 5. Germline V gene sequence: CDR1 KGHDR, CDR2 SFDVKD. CDR3 residues: CATSDLAASGRVEQFF. The DNA for the CDR3 is TGTGCCACCAGTGATTTGGCGGCTAGCGGGAGGGTTGAGCAGTTCTTC.

This clone is termed medium-sized. The chain uses TRBV6-5 and TRBJ1-1; D gene ambiguous. Germline-derived CDR1 and CDR2 are MNHEY and SVGAGI. There are 13 residues in the CDR3. Trimming took off 8 bases at V and 4 bases at J, with 14 bases between the two ends. The CDR3 is CASCLSGSTEAFF. The CDR3 DNA follows: TGTGCCAGCTGTCTAAGTGGTAGCACTGAAGCTTTCTTT.